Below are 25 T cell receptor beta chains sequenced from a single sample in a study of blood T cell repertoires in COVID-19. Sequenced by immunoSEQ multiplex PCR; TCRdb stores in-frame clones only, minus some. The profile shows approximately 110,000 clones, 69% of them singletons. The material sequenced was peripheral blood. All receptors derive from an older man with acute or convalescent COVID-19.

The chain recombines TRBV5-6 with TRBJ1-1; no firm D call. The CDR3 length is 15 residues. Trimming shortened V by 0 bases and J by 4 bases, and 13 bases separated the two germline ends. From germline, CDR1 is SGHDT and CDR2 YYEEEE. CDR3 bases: TGTGCCAGCAGCTTGGGTGTGGGGAGGAGCACTGAAGCTTTCTTT. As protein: CASSLGVGRSTEAFF. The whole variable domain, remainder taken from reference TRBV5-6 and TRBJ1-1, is DAGVTQSPTHLIKTRGQQVTLRCSPKSGHDTVSWYQQALGQGPQFIFQYYEEEERQRGNFPDRFSGHQFPNYSSELNVNALLLGDSALYLCASSLGVGRSTEAFFGQGTRLTVV.

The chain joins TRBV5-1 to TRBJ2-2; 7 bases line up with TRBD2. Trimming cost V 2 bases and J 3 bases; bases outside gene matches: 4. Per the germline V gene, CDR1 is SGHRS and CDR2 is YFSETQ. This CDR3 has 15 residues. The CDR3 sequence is CASSFDGRHTGELFF. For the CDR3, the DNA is TGCGCCAGCAGCTTTGACGGGAGGCACACCGGGGAGCTGTTTTTT. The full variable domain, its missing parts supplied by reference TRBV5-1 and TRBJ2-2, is KAGVTQTPRYLIKTRGQQVTLSCSPISGHRSVSWYQQTPGQGLQFLFEYFSETQRNKGNFPGRFSGRQFSNSRSEMNVSTLELGDSALYLCASSFDGRHTGELFFGEGSRLTVL.

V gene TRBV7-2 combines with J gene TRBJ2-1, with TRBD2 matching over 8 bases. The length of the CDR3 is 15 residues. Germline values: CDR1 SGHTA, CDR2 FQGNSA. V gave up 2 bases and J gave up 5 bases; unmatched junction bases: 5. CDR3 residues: CASSLSGTRNNEQFF. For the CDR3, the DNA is TGTGCCAGCAGCTTAAGCGGGACTAGAAACAATGAGCAGTTCTTC. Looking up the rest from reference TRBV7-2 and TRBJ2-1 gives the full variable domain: GAGVSQSPSNKVTEKGKDVELRCDPISGHTALYWYRQSLGQGLEFLIYFQGNSAPDKSGLPSDRFSAERTGGSVSTLTIQRTQQEDSAVYLCASSLSGTRNNEQFFGPGTRLTVL.

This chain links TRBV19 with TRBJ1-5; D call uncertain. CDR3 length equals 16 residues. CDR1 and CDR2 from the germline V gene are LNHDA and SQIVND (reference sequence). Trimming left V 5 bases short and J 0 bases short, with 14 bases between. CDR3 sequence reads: CASSHLRQYSNQPQHF. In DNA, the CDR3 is TGTGCCAGTAGTCATCTCCGTCAGTATAGCAATCAGCCCCAGCATTTT.

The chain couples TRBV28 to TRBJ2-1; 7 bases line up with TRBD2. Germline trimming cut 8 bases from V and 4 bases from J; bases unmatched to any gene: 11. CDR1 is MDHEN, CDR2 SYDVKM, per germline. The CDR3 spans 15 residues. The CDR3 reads CASGRVASGYNEQFF. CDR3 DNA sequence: TGTGCCAGCGGCCGTGTGGCTAGCGGATACAATGAGCAGTTCTTC.

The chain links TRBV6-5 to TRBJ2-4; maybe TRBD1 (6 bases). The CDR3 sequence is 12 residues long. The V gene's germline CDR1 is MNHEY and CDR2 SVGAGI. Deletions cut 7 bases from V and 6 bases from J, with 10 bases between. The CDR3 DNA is TGTGCCAGCATGGGGGACACAAACATTCAGTACTTC. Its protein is CASMGDTNIQYF.

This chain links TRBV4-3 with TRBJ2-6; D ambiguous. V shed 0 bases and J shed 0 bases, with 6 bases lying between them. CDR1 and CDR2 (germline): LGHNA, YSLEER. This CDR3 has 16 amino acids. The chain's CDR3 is CASSQEYSSGANVLTF. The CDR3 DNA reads TGCGCCAGCAGCCAAGAATACAGCTCTGGGGCCAACGTCCTGACTTTC.

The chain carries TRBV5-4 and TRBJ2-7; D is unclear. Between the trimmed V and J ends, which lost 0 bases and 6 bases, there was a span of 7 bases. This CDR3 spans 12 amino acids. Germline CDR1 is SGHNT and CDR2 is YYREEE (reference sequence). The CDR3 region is CASSLAGSEQYF. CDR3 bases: TGTGCCAGCAGCTTGGCTGGTAGCGAGCAGTACTTC.

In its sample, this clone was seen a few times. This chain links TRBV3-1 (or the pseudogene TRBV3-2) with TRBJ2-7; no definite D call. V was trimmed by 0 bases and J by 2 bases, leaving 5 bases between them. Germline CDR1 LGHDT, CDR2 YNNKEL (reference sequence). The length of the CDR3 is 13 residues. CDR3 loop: CASSQDPAYEQYF. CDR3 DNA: TGTGCCAGCAGCCAAGATCCAGCCTACGAGCAGTACTTC.

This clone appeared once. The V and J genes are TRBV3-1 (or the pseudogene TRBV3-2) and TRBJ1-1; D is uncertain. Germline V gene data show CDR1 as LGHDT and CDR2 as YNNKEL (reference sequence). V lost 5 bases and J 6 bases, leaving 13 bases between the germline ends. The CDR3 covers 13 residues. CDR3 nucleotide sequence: TGTGCCAGCAGCATTCGCGGGGTGCCTGAAGCTTTCTTT. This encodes CASSIRGVPEAFF.

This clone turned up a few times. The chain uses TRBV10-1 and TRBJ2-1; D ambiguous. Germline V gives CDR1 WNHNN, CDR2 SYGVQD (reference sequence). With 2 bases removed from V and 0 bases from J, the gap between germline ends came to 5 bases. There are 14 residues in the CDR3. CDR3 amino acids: CASSESSSYNEQFF. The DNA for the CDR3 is TGCGCCAGCAGTGAGAGTAGCTCCTACAATGAGCAGTTCTTC.

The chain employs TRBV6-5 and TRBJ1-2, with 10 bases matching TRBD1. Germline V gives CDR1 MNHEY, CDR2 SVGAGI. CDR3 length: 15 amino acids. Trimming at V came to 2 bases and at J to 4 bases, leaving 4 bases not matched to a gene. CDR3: CASSYATGGLYGYTF. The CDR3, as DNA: TGTGCCAGCAGTTACGCGACAGGGGGCCTCTATGGCTACACCTTC.

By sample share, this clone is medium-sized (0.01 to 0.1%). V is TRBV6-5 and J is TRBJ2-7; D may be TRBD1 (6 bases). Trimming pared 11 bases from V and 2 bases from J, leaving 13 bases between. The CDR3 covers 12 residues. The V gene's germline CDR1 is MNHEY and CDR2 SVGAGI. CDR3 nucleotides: TGTGCCTGTAACAGGGCGACCTACGAGCAGTACTTC. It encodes CACNRATYEQYF.

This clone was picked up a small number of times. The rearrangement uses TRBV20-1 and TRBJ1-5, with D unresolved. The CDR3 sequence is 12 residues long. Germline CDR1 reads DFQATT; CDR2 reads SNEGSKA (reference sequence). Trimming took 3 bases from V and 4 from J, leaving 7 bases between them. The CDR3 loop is CSASALNQPQHF. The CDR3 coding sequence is TGCAGTGCTAGTGCACTTAATCAGCCCCAGCATTTT.

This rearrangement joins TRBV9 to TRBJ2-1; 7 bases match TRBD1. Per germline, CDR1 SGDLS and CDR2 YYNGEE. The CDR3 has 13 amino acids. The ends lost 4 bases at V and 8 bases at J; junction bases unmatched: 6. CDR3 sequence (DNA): TGTGCCAGCAGCTTCAGGGGGAGCGATGAGCAGTTCTTC. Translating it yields CASSFRGSDEQFF. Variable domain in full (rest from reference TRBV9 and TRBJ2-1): DSGVTQTPKHLITATGQRVTLRCSPRSGDLSVYWYQQSLDQGLQFLIQYYNGEERAKGNILERFSAQQFPDLHSELNLSSLELGDSALYFCASSFRGSDEQFFGPGTRLTVL.

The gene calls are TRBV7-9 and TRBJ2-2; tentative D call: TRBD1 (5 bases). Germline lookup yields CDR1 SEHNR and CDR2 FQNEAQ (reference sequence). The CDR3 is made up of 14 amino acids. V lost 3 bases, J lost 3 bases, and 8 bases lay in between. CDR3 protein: CASSFDSYTGELFF. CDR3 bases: TGTGCCAGCAGCTTTGACAGCTACACCGGGGAGCTGTTTTTT.

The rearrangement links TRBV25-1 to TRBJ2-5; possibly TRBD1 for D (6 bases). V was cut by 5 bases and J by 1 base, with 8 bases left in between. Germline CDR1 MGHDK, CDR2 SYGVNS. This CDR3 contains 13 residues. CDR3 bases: TGTGCCAGCAGTCAGGACAGCCAAGAGACCCAGTACTTC. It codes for CASSQDSQETQYF.

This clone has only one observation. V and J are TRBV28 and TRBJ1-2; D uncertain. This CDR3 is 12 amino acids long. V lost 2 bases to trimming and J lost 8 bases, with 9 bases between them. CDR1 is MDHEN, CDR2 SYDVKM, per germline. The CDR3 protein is CASSLQASGYTF. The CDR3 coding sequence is TGTGCCAGCAGTTTACAGGCGTCGGGCTACACCTTC.

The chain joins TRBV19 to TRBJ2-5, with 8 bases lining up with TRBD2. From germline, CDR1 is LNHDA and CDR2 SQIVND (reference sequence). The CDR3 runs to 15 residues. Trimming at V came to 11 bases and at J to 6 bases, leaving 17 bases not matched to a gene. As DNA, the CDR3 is TGTGCCTCAACGGGAATAGAAAGCGGGAGTAAGACCCAGTACTTC. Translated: CASTGIESGSKTQYF.

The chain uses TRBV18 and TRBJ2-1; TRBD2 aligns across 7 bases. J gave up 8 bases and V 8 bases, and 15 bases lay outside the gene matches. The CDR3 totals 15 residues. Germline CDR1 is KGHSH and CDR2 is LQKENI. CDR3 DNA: TGTGCCAGCCCTACCTTAGGCGGGGAGGGATATGAGCAGTTCTTC. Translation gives CASPTLGGEGYEQFF.

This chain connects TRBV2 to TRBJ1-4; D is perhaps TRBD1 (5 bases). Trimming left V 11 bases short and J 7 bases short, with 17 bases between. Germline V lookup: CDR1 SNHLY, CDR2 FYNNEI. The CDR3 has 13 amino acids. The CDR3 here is CAGGGRLPEKLFF. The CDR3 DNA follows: TGTGCCGGGGGGGGAAGGCTCCCTGAAAAACTGTTTTTT.

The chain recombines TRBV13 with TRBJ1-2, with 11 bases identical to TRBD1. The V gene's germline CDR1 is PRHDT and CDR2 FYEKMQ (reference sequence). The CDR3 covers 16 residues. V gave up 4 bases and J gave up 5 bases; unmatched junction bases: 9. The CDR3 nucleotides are TGTGCCAGCAGCTCACCTCCGGGACAGGGGGTGTATGGCTACACCTTC. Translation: CASSSPPGQGVYGYTF.

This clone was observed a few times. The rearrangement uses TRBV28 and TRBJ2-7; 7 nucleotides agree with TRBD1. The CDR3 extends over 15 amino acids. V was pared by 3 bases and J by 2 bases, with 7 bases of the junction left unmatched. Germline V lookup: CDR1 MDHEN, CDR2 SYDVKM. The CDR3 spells CASSFGQGVTYEQYF. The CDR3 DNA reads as TGTGCCAGCAGTTTTGGGCAGGGGGTCACCTACGAGCAGTACTTC.

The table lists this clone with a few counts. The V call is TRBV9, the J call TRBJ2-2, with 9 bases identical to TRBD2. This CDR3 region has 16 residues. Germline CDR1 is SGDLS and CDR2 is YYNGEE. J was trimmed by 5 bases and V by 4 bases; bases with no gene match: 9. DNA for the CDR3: TGTGCCAGCAGCTCCCCCGCGGGGGGGGCAACCGGGGAGCTGTTTTTT. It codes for CASSSPAGGATGELFF.

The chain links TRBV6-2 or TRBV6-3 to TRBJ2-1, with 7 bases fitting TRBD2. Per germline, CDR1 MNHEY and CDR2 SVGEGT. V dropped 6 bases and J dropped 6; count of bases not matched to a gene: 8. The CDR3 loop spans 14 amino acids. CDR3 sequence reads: CASRPGGGGNEQFF. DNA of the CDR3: TGTGCCAGCAGACCTGGGGGGGGAGGCAATGAGCAGTTCTTC.